A single T cell receptor beta chain is shown here with its context. The target antigen is unknown. Repertoires were generated with immunoSEQ multiplex PCR, while TCRdb's copy carries only in-frame clones and drops some. The profile shows some 15,000 clones, 75% to 90% of them singletons. The data belong to a study of T cells in localized non-small cell lung cancer. The J segment lost 0 bases and the V segment lost 1 base, leaving 2 bases of the junction unmatched. The CDR3 spans 16 residues. Germline V lookup: CDR1 LGHNA, CDR2 YNFKEQ. Study results and caveats: Within adjacent lung there appeared a median around 55 of the top 100 tumor clones. Uninvolved adjacent lung, not tumor, had the highest T cell clonality.

The TCR was taken from a female donor older than 55 with stage I squamous cell lung carcinoma. The chain is built from TRBV4-2 and TRBJ2-1, with 8 bases aligning to TRBD2. The sample in question was peripheral blood, obtained before any cancer treatment. The CDR3 DNA is TGTGCCAGCAGCCAAGCTCTAGCGGGCTCCTACAATGAGCAGTTCTTC. It yields the protein CASSQALAGSYNEQFF.